Reported below is one T cell receptor (beta chain). Its antigen is unknown. CDR1 LNHDA and CDR2 SQIVND come from the germline V gene (reference sequence). V gave up 9 bases and J gave up 10 bases, with 15 bases separating them. The CDR3 is 11 amino acids. Sequencing was performed with immunoSEQ multiplex PCR; in TCRdb, only in-frame clones are kept and a portion is missing. Of millions of clones listed, about 95% are singletons. The data stem from a study of shared clonotypes between healthy human individuals. Naive CD8 cells lacked CD45RO and underwent positive selection for CCR7, leaving out terminally differentiated effector memory CD45RA+ cells. Donors comprised healthy HIV-negative adults lacking recent acute infections or vaccinations. Points from the study as a whole: Generally, estimated richness proved larger in naive subsets than it did in memory subsets.

The sample comprised naive CD8+ T cells sorted from blood. The clonotype was recovered from a man between 18 and 29 years old in good health. The chain combines TRBV19 with TRBJ1-1; no clear D gene. The CDR3 region has the DNA TGTGCCAGCCGAGATGGCCGCAGAGCTTTCTTT. Translation gives CASRDGRRAFF.